Below are 15 T cell receptor beta chains sequenced from a single sample in a study of blood T cell repertoires in COVID-19 (dated by TCRdb to between 2020 and 2021). The library was produced with the immunoSEQ multiplex PCR assay. The clones in this table, taken by TCRdb from immuneACCESS, are in-frame only. Not every clone is retained; where verified, under half of the shortfall comes from an unresolved V gene, and the cause of the rest is unknown. The sample contains 400,000 or so clones, around 86% of them found a single time. The ten largest clones take up around 2.9% of the sample. Sample: peripheral blood. These receptors were taken from a human donor in a cohort sampled during active COVID-19.

The chain joins TRBV29-1 to TRBJ2-1; 15 nucleotides line up with TRBD2. The CDR3 runs 16 residues. Trimming took 7 bases from V and 14 from J; bases not matched to a gene: 18. CDR1 is SQVTM, CDR2 ANQGSEA, per germline. CDR3 amino acids: CSAKRTSGGVILVEFF. The CDR3 DNA reads TGCAGCGCGAAACGGACTAGCGGGGGGGTAATATTGGTGGAGTTCTTC.

This sequence joins TRBV6-5 and TRBJ1-5; D perhaps matches TRBD1 (5 bases). The CDR3 sequence is 15 residues long. The V gene lost 2 bases and the J gene lost 3 bases, with 11 bases spanning the gap. Germline V gene sequence: CDR1 MNHEY, CDR2 SVGAGI. DNA for the CDR3: TGTGCCAGCAGTTACCCTGACAGACACAATCAGCCCCAGCATTTT. This sequence encodes CASSYPDRHNQPQHF.

This clone showed up just once. The rearrangement links TRBV6-2 or TRBV6-3 to TRBJ2-7, with a possible D match to TRBD2 (6 bases). Trimming pared 6 bases from V and 2 bases from J, leaving 20 bases between. CDR1 and CDR2 (germline): MNHEY, SVGEGT. The CDR3 runs to 16 residues. The CDR3 loop is CASSPISGRTTYEQYF. The CDR3 coding sequence is TGTGCCAGCAGCCCTATTAGCGGCCGGACGACCTACGAGCAGTACTTC.

This clone was detected a few times. The chain links TRBV5-4 to TRBJ1-6; D is perhaps TRBD1 (5 bases). V gave up 3 bases and J gave up 7 bases, with 17 bases separating them. The CDR3 runs to 16 residues. Per germline, CDR1 SGHNT and CDR2 YYREEE (reference sequence). The CDR3 sequence: CASSSPAGRENSPLHF. CDR3 nucleotide sequence: TGTGCCAGCAGCTCACCGGCAGGGAGGGAGAATTCACCCCTCCACTTT.

The chain links TRBV11-2 to TRBJ2-3, with 8 bases identical to TRBD1. Germline V gives CDR1 SGHAT, CDR2 FQNNGV. After removal of 4 bases from V and 6 bases from J, the junction contained 6 bases not matched to a gene. The CDR3 consists of 14 residues. The CDR3 region has the DNA TGTGCCAGCAGCTCAGCAGGGGGCTGGGATACGCAGTATTTT. Translated, it gives CASSSAGGWDTQYF.

The chain has TRBV5-4 and TRBJ2-3, with a tentative D call TRBD1 (6 bases). The germline CDR1 and CDR2 sequences are SGHNT and YYREEE (reference sequence). Between the trimmed V and J ends, which lost 2 bases and 0 bases, there was a span of 13 bases. The CDR3 totals 16 residues. The CDR3 spells CASSFPDRASTDTQYF. The CDR3 nucleotides are TGTGCCAGCAGCTTCCCGGACAGAGCTAGCACAGATACGCAGTATTTT.

The chain links TRBV13 to TRBJ1-1, with 8 bases fitting TRBD1. Germline lookup yields CDR1 PRHDT and CDR2 FYEKMQ (reference sequence). Germline trimming cut 4 bases from V and 4 bases from J; bases unmatched to any gene: 5. The CDR3 has 14 residues. CDR3 coding DNA: TGTGCCAGCAGCTGGGGACAGGTCGGCACTGAAGCTTTCTTT. This gives the protein CASSWGQVGTEAFF.

V and J are TRBV4-1 and TRBJ1-4, with D unresolved. The CDR3 consists of 16 residues. Trimming cost V 2 bases and J 0 bases, with 10 bases left between them. CDR1 is MGHRA, CDR2 YSYEKL, per germline. Here the CDR3 reads CASSQPLTTTNEKLFF. CDR3 sequence (DNA): TGCGCCAGCAGCCAACCCTTGACAACAACTAATGAAAAACTGTTTTTT.

Note on this clone: The sample has other DNA sequences that encode this CDR3 too. The chain carries TRBV29-1 and TRBJ2-1; 7 nucleotides agree with TRBD2. The germline CDR1 and CDR2 sequences are SQVTM and ANQGSEA. The CDR3 extends over 14 amino acids. The ends lost 3 bases at V and 0 bases at J; junction bases unmatched: 2. The CDR3 coding sequence is TGCAGCGTTGATCCTAGCGGCTCCTACAATGAGCAGTTCTTC. This codes for CSVDPSGSYNEQFF.

This clone was observed a handful of times. V gene TRBV24-1 combines with J gene TRBJ1-5, with unresolved D. Germline V gene sequence: CDR1 KGHDR, CDR2 SFDVKD. Trimming cost V 1 base and J 2 bases, with 5 bases left between them. The CDR3 covers 14 residues. CDR3 nucleotide sequence: TGTGCCACCAGTGATTTCGGGGGCAATCAGCCCCAGCATTTT. Its translation is CATSDFGGNQPQHF.

This clone was detected once. The chain couples TRBV5-1 to TRBJ2-7; 9 bases match TRBD1. Germline V CDR1 and CDR2: SGHRS, YFSETQ. The CDR3 spans 14 residues. With 5 bases clipped from V and 3 bases from J, the junction kept 6 bases outside the gene matches. In nucleotides, the CDR3 is TGCGCCAGCAGAACCGACAGGGGGTTCTACGAGCAGTACTTC. Protein product: CASRTDRGFYEQYF.

V and J are TRBV28 and TRBJ1-6, with 7 bases fitting TRBD1. This CDR3 is built from 16 residues. CDR1 is MDHEN, CDR2 SYDVKM, per germline. V was pared by 3 bases and J by 10 bases, with 12 bases of the junction left unmatched. Written as DNA, the CDR3 is TGTGCCAGCAGTTTCTCCGGGACAGATATCCCATCACCCCTCCACTTT. It encodes CASSFSGTDIPSPLHF.

The chain couples TRBV7-9 to TRBJ2-5, with TRBD2 identical over 9 bases. V lost 7 bases to trimming and J lost 1 base; unmatched junction nucleotides: 4. The CDR3 is 14 amino acids. Germline V gene lookup returns CDR1 SEHNR and CDR2 FQNEAQ (reference sequence). The CDR3 loop reads CASTRLAAQETQYF. The DNA for the CDR3 is TGTGCCAGCACCCGACTAGCGGCCCAAGAGACCCAGTACTTC. Complete variable domain (other parts from reference TRBV7-9 and TRBJ2-5): DTGVSQNPRHKITKRGQNVTFRCDPISEHNRLYWYRQTLGQGPEFLTYFQNEAQLEKSRLLSDRFSAERPKGSFSTLEIQRTEQGDSAMYLCASTRLAAQETQYFGPGTRLLVL.

The J gene is TRBJ1-2, the V gene TRBV11-2; a weak D match, TRBD1 (5 bases). Trimming took 4 bases from V and 7 from J, leaving 19 bases between them. Germline CDR1 SGHAT, CDR2 FQNNGV. The CDR3 has 15 amino acids. Here the CDR3 DNA reads TGTGCCAGCAGCTCCGTTAGGGGAAGTACGGGTGGCTACACCTTC. Translating gives CASSSVRGSTGGYTF.

J is TRBJ2-3 and V is TRBV20-1, with TRBD2 identical over 10 bases. The CDR3 consists of 19 residues. In germline, CDR1 is DFQATT, CDR2 SNEGSKA (reference sequence). V trimming: 3 bases; J trimming: 1 base; junction bases outside the gene matches: 16. The CDR3 nucleotides are TGCAGTGCTAGTCCCCTGGGGCTAGCGGGGGACCGTGGCACAGATACGCAGTATTTT. This translates into CSASPLGLAGDRGTDTQYF.